These 28 T cell receptor beta chains originate from one sample sequenced in a study of cytomegalovirus exposure and HLA in healthy donors. The PCR contained 60 Vbeta and 13 Jbeta primers. The method was immunoSEQ multiplex PCR; TCRdb's version includes in-frame clones alone and lacks a portion of them. The listing records some 130,000 clones. The sample taken for sequencing was PBMCs. The receptors come from a woman between 35 and 50 years old in good health and CMV-seropositive.

The J gene is TRBJ1-3, the V gene TRBV6-1; unclear D gene. V shed 4 bases and J shed 0 bases, with 10 bases lying between them. CDR1 and CDR2 from the germline V gene are MNHNS and SASEGT. The CDR3 is made up of 15 amino acids. CDR3 sequence: CASSVERFSGNTIYF. CDR3 sequence (DNA): TGTGCCAGCAGTGTGGAGAGGTTCTCTGGAAACACCATATATTTT.

The chain is built from TRBV6-1 and TRBJ2-6; D unclear. This CDR3 contains 14 residues. Germline V lookup: CDR1 MNHNS, CDR2 SASEGT. The ends were cut back, 7 bases at V and 0 bases at J, with 7 bases in the middle. The CDR3 loop is CASIRGSGANVLTF. For the CDR3, the DNA is TGTGCCAGCATCAGAGGCTCTGGGGCCAACGTCCTGACTTTC.

The chain carries TRBV21-1 and TRBJ2-7; the tabulated D call, TRBD1, remains unverified against the DNA. TRBV21-1 is assigned pseudogene status. The CDR3 spans 16 residues. The CDR3: CASSKAQGGDSYEQYF. CDR3 coding DNA: TGTGCCAGCAGCAAAGCGCAAGGGGGAGACTCCTACGAGCAGTACTTC.

The chain is built from TRBV25-1 and TRBJ2-7, with 10 bases lining up with TRBD1. CDR1 and CDR2 from the germline V gene are MGHDK and SYGVNS. J lost 4 bases, V lost 8 bases, and 11 bases had no gene match. The CDR3 has 15 amino acids. The CDR3: CASGGGTGVSYEQYF. The DNA for the CDR3 is TGTGCCAGCGGGGGAGGGACAGGGGTCTCATACGAGCAGTACTTC.

This chain connects TRBV30 to TRBJ2-7, with D unresolved. Germline CDR1 is GTSNPN and CDR2 is SVGIG (reference sequence). The length of the CDR3 is 11 residues. With 2 bases removed from V and 6 bases from J, the gap between germline ends came to 8 bases. CDR3 nucleotide sequence: TGTGCCTGGAGTCCTACGGGCGAGCAGTACTTC. Amino acid sequence: CAWSPTGEQYF.

This sequence joins TRBV11-2 and TRBJ2-7, with 13 bases matching TRBD2. This CDR3 spans 14 amino acids. Germline CDR1 reads SGHAT; CDR2 reads FQNNGV. V shed 3 bases and J 4 bases; nucleotides not matched to a gene: 0. As DNA, the CDR3 is TGTGCCAGCAGCTTGGGACTAGCGGGATACGAGCAGTACTTC. Translation: CASSLGLAGYEQYF. The full variable domain, rest sourced from reference TRBV11-2 and TRBJ2-7, is EAGVAQSPRYKIIEKRQSVAFWCNPISGHATLYWYQQILGQGPKLLIQFQNNGVVDDSQLPKDRFSAERLKGVDSTLKIQPAKLEDSAVYLCASSLGLAGYEQYFGPGTRLTVT.

The chain uses TRBV7-2 and TRBJ2-1; 9 bases line up with TRBD2. The J segment lost 12 bases and the V segment lost 5 bases, leaving 8 bases of the junction unmatched. The CDR3 covers 13 residues. Looked up from germline, CDR1 is SGHTA and CDR2 is FQGNSA. The DNA of the CDR3 is TGTGCCAGCAGCCCAGAGGCGGGAGGGTTGCAGTTCTTC. Translated, it gives CASSPEAGGLQFF.

The chain recombines TRBV13 with TRBJ1-5; weak D call: TRBD1 (6 bases). The CDR3 contains 16 residues. Germline assignment: CDR1 PRHDT and CDR2 FYEKMQ (reference sequence). Trimming removed 0 bases at V and 4 bases at J, with 13 bases between. Here the CDR3 reads CASSLGLGRGNQPQHF. As DNA, the CDR3 is TGTGCCAGCAGCTTAGGTTTGGGAAGGGGGAATCAGCCCCAGCATTTT. Drawing the rest from reference TRBV13 and TRBJ1-5, the complete variable domain is AAGVIQSPRHLIKEKRETATLKCYPIPRHDTVYWYQQGPGQDPQFLISFYEKMQSDKGSIPDRFSAQQFSDYHSELNMSSLELGDSALYFCASSLGLGRGNQPQHFGDGTRLSIL.

J is TRBJ2-7 and V is TRBV5-1; 13 bases are a match to TRBD2. Germline V gene sequence: CDR1 SGHRS, CDR2 YFSETQ. The trim removed 1 base at V and 2 bases at J, leaving 9 bases unmatched. The CDR3 contains 18 residues. The CDR3 region has the DNA TGCGCCAGCAGCTTGAGGGAGCCCGGGACTAGCGGGACCTACGAGCAGTACTTC. Its translation: CASSLREPGTSGTYEQYF. Based on the CDR3 plus reference TRBV5-1 and TRBJ2-7, the full variable domain is KAGVTQTPRYLIKTRGQQVTLSCSPISGHRSVSWYQQTPGQGLQFLFEYFSETQRNKGNFPGRFSGRQFSNSRSEMNVSTLELGDSALYLCASSLREPGTSGTYEQYFGPGTRLTVT.

The J gene is TRBJ2-2, the V gene TRBV28; D is uncertain. With 5 bases removed from V and 6 bases from J, the gap between germline ends came to 10 bases. CDR3 length equals 13 residues. The V gene's germline CDR1 is MDHEN and CDR2 SYDVKM. Here the CDR3 DNA reads TGTGCCAGCAGTGCCGCTGGCCCCGGGGAGCTGTTTTTT. This sequence encodes CASSAAGPGELFF.

V is TRBV6-5 and J is TRBJ2-1; TRBD2 is a possible D gene (6 bases). Trimming removed 0 bases at V and 7 bases at J, with 16 bases between. The germline CDR1 and CDR2 sequences are MNHEY and SVGAGI. The CDR3 is 16 amino acids. CDR3 sequence reads: CASSYSMAPGRNEQFF. DNA for the CDR3: TGTGCCAGCAGTTACTCGATGGCTCCTGGGAGGAATGAGCAGTTCTTC.

The chain employs TRBV10-3 and TRBJ1-1; 8 bases map to TRBD1. V shed 7 bases and J 1 base; nucleotides not matched to a gene: 11. This CDR3 is built from 16 residues. Germline values: CDR1 ENHRY, CDR2 SYGVKD. The CDR3 reads CAITVPGQVPNTEAFF. DNA for the CDR3: TGTGCCATCACCGTCCCGGGACAGGTCCCGAACACTGAAGCTTTCTTT.

The chain uses TRBV10-2 and TRBJ1-2; 9 bases map to TRBD1. This CDR3 has 15 residues. The J segment lost 0 bases and the V segment lost 6 bases, leaving 5 bases of the junction unmatched. The germline gives CDR1 WSHSY, CDR2 SAAADI. The CDR3: CASRSGTGTNYGYTF. The CDR3 DNA reads TGCGCCAGCAGATCCGGGACAGGGACTAACTATGGCTACACCTTC.

V and J are TRBV6-1 and TRBJ2-6, with 7 bases identical to TRBD1. V lost 4 bases and J lost 2; bases outside the gene matches: 11. There are 18 residues in the CDR3. CDR1 and CDR2 (germline): MNHNS, SASEGT. The CDR3 reads CASSALSTGVAGANVLTF. The CDR3 nucleotides are TGTGCCAGCAGTGCCCTTAGCACAGGGGTTGCTGGGGCCAACGTCCTGACTTTC.

The chain recombines TRBV30 with TRBJ2-3; D may be TRBD2 (8 bases). V dropped 4 bases and J dropped 2 bases, with 16 bases sitting between them. This CDR3 contains 15 residues. Germline assignment: CDR1 GTSNPN and CDR2 SVGIG (reference sequence). CDR3 coding DNA: TGTGCCTGGAACAGGGGCGGGGGGAACACAGATACGCAGTATTTT. It codes for CAWNRGGGNTDTQYF. Full variable domain (rest looked up from reference TRBV30 and TRBJ2-3): SQTIHQWPATLVQPVGSPLSLECTVEGTSNPNLYWYRQAAGRGLQLLFYSVGIGQISSEVPQNLSASRPQDRQFILSSKKLLLSDSGFYLCAWNRGGGNTDTQYFGPGTRLTVL.

The J gene is TRBJ2-3, the V gene TRBV5-1; D may be TRBD2 (6 bases). CDR3 length: 17 residues. The germline V gene has CDR1 SGHRS and CDR2 YFSETQ. V gave up 0 bases and J gave up 0 bases, with 14 bases separating them. The CDR3 DNA follows: TGCGCCAGCAGCTTGGCCGGTAGCGGAGGAAGCACAGATACGCAGTATTTT. Amino acids: CASSLAGSGGSTDTQYF.

This chain connects TRBV2 to TRBJ1-5; the D gene is possibly TRBD1 (6 bases). Germline V gives CDR1 SNHLY, CDR2 FYNNEI. The CDR3 covers 15 residues. Trimming left V 2 bases short and J 3 bases short, with 11 bases between. Here the CDR3 DNA reads TGTGCCAGCAGTGAAAGGGACACCTTCAATCAGCCCCAGCATTTT. This sequence encodes CASSERDTFNQPQHF.

The chain joins TRBV6-1 to TRBJ2-7; 12 bases line up with TRBD2. After removal of 5 bases from V and 0 bases from J, the junction contained 2 bases not matched to a gene. The germline gives CDR1 MNHNS, CDR2 SASEGT. This CDR3 is 15 amino acids long. CDR3 coding DNA: TGTGCCAGCAGTCCACTAGCGGGAGGCTCCTACGAGCAGTACTTC. Its protein is CASSPLAGGSYEQYF.

J is TRBJ1-5 and V is TRBV19, with D tentatively TRBD1 (6 bases). The CDR3 is 16 amino acids. V lost 5 bases and J 6 bases, leaving 20 bases between the germline ends. The germline V gene has CDR1 LNHDA and CDR2 SQIVND (reference sequence). CDR3 DNA sequence: TGTGCCAGTAGTCTGGCTCAAGGGGGTCCCGGTCAGCCCCAGCATTTT. Amino acids: CASSLAQGGPGQPQHF.

The chain carries TRBV5-6 and TRBJ2-5, with a tentative D call TRBD1 (5 bases). The CDR3 is 14 residues long. V shed 5 bases and J shed 11 bases, with 22 bases lying between them. Germline CDR1 is SGHDT and CDR2 is YYEEEE. The CDR3 is CASSYPTGTLEQYF. In DNA, the CDR3 is TGTGCCAGCAGTTATCCAACAGGTACTTTGGAGCAGTACTTC.

The rearrangement links TRBV19 to TRBJ2-1; 7 bases align to TRBD2. The CDR3 has 15 amino acids. CDR1 is LNHDA, CDR2 SQIVND, per germline (reference sequence). Trimming cost V 6 bases and J 10 bases; bases outside gene matches: 15. The CDR3 region is CASSPGTTLREEQFF. The CDR3 DNA reads TGTGCCAGTAGCCCCGGGACTACTCTCCGGGAGGAGCAGTTCTTC.

J is TRBJ2-5 and V is TRBV5-1, with D maybe TRBD2 (6 bases). CDR3 length equals 15 residues. Germline lookup yields CDR1 SGHRS and CDR2 YFSETQ. Trimming took 5 bases from V and 0 from J, leaving 14 bases between them. CDR3 amino acids: CASRRGAADQETQYF. CDR3 nucleotides: TGCGCCAGCAGACGCGGGGCCGCCGACCAAGAGACCCAGTACTTC.

The chain links TRBV9 to TRBJ2-3; 10 nucleotides agree with TRBD2. The germline V gene encodes CDR1 SGDLS and CDR2 YYNGEE. CDR3 length equals 16 residues. Losses at the gene ends were 4 bases for V and 2 bases for J; bases not matched to a gene: 7. The CDR3 sequence is CASSPRGTSDTDTQYF. DNA of the CDR3: TGTGCCAGCAGCCCCCGGGGGACTAGCGACACAGATACGCAGTATTTT.

The chain links TRBV7-2 to TRBJ1-3, with D unclear. Germline V gene sequence: CDR1 SGHTA, CDR2 FQGNSA. The CDR3 is made up of 11 amino acids. Between the trimmed V and J ends, which lost 9 bases and 4 bases, there was a span of 7 bases. The CDR3 region is CARREGNTIYF. The CDR3, as DNA: TGTGCCAGGAGGGAGGGAAACACCATATATTTT.

The CDR3, as DNA: TGTGCCAGCTCACCTGACGATTTCCGGGGCACAGATACGCAGTATTTT. Translating gives CASSPDDFRGTDTQYF. V is TRBV18 and J is TRBJ2-3; D unresolved. Germline V lookup: CDR1 KGHSH, CDR2 LQKENI. The CDR3 is 16 amino acids. V shed 3 bases and J shed 1 base, with 14 bases lying between them.

V is TRBV2 and J is TRBJ1-5; TRBD1 aligns across 9 bases. The CDR3 spans 14 residues. Germline V lookup: CDR1 SNHLY, CDR2 FYNNEI. V gave up 3 bases and J gave up 6 bases; unmatched junction bases: 3. The CDR3 is CASSDRDRAQPQHF. CDR3 nucleotide sequence: TGTGCCAGCAGTGACCGGGACAGGGCTCAGCCCCAGCATTTT. The whole variable domain, remainder taken from reference TRBV2 and TRBJ1-5, is EPEVTQTPSHQVTQMGQEVILRCVPISNHLYFYWYRQILGQKVEFLVSFYNNEISEKSEIFDDQFSVERPDGSNFTLKIRSTKLEDSAMYFCASSDRDRAQPQHFGDGTRLSIL.

This chain links TRBV11-2 with TRBJ2-1; tentative D call: TRBD1 (5 bases). Trimming took off 1 base at V and 2 bases at J, with 9 bases between the two ends. Germline loops: CDR1 SGHAT, CDR2 FQNNGV. The CDR3 is 15 residues long. The CDR3 reads CASSLVVTAYNEQFF. The CDR3 coding sequence is TGTGCCAGCAGCTTAGTAGTGACAGCCTACAATGAGCAGTTCTTC.

V gene TRBV6-5 combines with J gene TRBJ1-1; 10 bases are shared with TRBD1. CDR3 length equals 15 residues. V was pared by 2 bases and J by 7 bases, with 7 bases of the junction left unmatched. Per the germline V gene, CDR1 is MNHEY and CDR2 is SVGAGI. In nucleotides, the CDR3 is TGTGCCAGCAGTTACCCGACAGGGGGCTTGGATGAAGCTTTCTTT. The encoded protein is CASSYPTGGLDEAFF.